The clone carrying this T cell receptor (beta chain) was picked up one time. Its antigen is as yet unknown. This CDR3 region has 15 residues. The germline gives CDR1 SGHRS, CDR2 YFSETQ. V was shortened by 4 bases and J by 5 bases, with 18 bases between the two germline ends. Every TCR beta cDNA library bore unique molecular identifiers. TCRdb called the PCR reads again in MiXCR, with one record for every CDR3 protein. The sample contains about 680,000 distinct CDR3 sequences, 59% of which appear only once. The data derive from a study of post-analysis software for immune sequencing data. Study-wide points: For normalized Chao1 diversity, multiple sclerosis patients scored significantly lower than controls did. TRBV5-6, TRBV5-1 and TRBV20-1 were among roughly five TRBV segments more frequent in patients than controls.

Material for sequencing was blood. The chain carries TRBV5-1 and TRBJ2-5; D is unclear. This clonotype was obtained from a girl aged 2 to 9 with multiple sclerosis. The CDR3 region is CASSPRALPAETQYF. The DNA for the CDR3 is TGCGCCAGCAGCCCCAGAGCCCTGCCAGCGGAGACCCAGTACTTC. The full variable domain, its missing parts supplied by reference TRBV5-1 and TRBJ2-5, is KAGVTQTPRYLIKTRGQQVTLSCSPISGHRSVSWYQQTPGQGLQFLFEYFSETQRNKGNFPGRFSGRQFSNSRSEMNVSTLELGDSALYLCASSPRALPAETQYFGPGTRLLVL.